This passage covers 28 T cell receptor beta chains from one sample sequenced in a study of graft-versus-host responses after intestinal transplantation. TCRdb keeps only in-frame clones here, not all; method: immunoSEQ multiplex PCR. The sample has roughly 40,000 clones, approximately 95% seen once. The source was PBMCs, collected roughly 780 days after intestinal transplantation. These receptors were collected from a human patient who received an intestinal transplant, so some T cells may come from the graft donor.

With respect to this clone: Within the sample, other DNA sequences also encode this same CDR3. The chain is built from TRBV11-1 and TRBJ1-2; D unresolved. There are 15 residues in the CDR3. Trimming removed 1 base at V and 0 bases at J, with 9 bases between. Germline CDR1 reads SGHAT; CDR2 reads FQDESV (reference sequence). CDR3 nucleotide sequence: TGTGCCAGCAGCTTAGTTTCACCATCTAACTATGGCTACACCTTC. Its protein is CASSLVSPSNYGYTF. Supplemented by reference TRBV11-1 and TRBJ1-2, the full variable domain reads EAEVAQSPRYKITEKSQAVAFWCDPISGHATLYWYRQILGQGPELLVQFQDESVVDDSQLPKDRFSAERLKGVDSTLKIQPAELGDSAMYLCASSLVSPSNYGYTFGSGTRLTVV.

The genes are TRBV11-2 and TRBJ2-5; 8 bases agree with TRBD1. The CDR3 spans 14 residues. The trim removed 5 bases at V and 6 bases at J, leaving 8 bases unmatched. The germline CDR1 and CDR2 sequences are SGHAT and FQNNGV. CDR3 nucleotides: TGTGCCAGCAGCCCCGGACAGGGTAGGAAGACCCAGTACTTC. Amino acid sequence: CASSPGQGRKTQYF. The full variable domain, rest sourced from reference TRBV11-2 and TRBJ2-5, is EAGVAQSPRYKIIEKRQSVAFWCNPISGHATLYWYQQILGQGPKLLIQFQNNGVVDDSQLPKDRFSAERLKGVDSTLKIQPAKLEDSAVYLCASSPGQGRKTQYFGPGTRLLVL.

The V and J genes are TRBV7-9 and TRBJ1-2; 9 bases are a match to TRBD1. CDR3 size: 12 residues. Germline trimming cut 5 bases from V and 7 bases from J; bases unmatched to any gene: 2. From germline, CDR1 is SEHNR and CDR2 FQNEAQ (reference sequence). This CDR3 reads CASSTDRGGYTF. The CDR3 DNA is TGTGCCAGCAGCACGGACAGGGGTGGCTACACCTTC.

This rearrangement joins TRBV6-6 to TRBJ2-3, with 8 bases lining up with TRBD2. Germline CDR1 and CDR2: MNHNY and SVGAGI (reference sequence). The V and J ends lost 6 bases and 4 bases, in that order; junction bases with no gene match: 9. The CDR3 spans 15 residues. CDR3: CASRAGTSVSDTQYF. CDR3 DNA: TGTGCCAGCAGAGCCGGGACTAGTGTTTCAGATACGCAGTATTTT.

This sequence joins TRBV18 and TRBJ1-1, with 9 bases aligning to TRBD1. The CDR3 runs to 16 residues. CDR1 and CDR2 from the germline V gene are KGHSH and LQKENI. V trimming: 2 bases; J trimming: 5 bases; junction bases outside the gene matches: 9. The CDR3 nucleotides are TGTGCCAGCTCACCAATAAAGACAGGGGGTTTTACTGAAGCTTTCTTT. Translated, it gives CASSPIKTGGFTEAFF.

The rearrangement links TRBV7-6 to TRBJ2-1, with TRBD1 matching 7 bases. Germline V lookup: CDR1 SGHVS, CDR2 FNYEAQ. The CDR3 has 13 residues. V lost 8 bases, J lost 4 bases, and 5 bases stayed unmatched. The CDR3 DNA reads TGTGCCAGCGACGGGACAGAATACAATGAGCAGTTCTTC. Its protein product is CASDGTEYNEQFF.

This chain uses TRBV7-9 with TRBJ2-3; D may be TRBD2 (7 bases). The CDR3 totals 15 residues. Trimming took off 8 bases at V and 2 bases at J, with 17 bases between the two ends. In germline, CDR1 is SEHNR, CDR2 FQNEAQ (reference sequence). DNA of the CDR3: TGTGCCAGCGGCCGAGGGGGGGCACCCACAGATACGCAGTATTTT. As protein: CASGRGGAPTDTQYF.

The V gene is TRBV19, the J gene TRBJ2-7, with D tentatively TRBD1 (5 bases). The CDR3 sequence is 15 residues long. Trimming stripped 2 bases from V and 4 bases from J, with 15 bases between. Germline V gives CDR1 LNHDA, CDR2 SQIVND (reference sequence). The CDR3 coding sequence is TGTGCCAGTAGTATACGGGCAGGGTCCGCTTACGAGCAGTACTTC. It yields the protein CASSIRAGSAYEQYF.

V and J are TRBV28 and TRBJ1-5, with a tentative D call TRBD1 (5 bases). Germline V gives CDR1 MDHEN, CDR2 SYDVKM. The ends were cut back, 5 bases at V and 2 bases at J, with 13 bases in the middle. The CDR3 has 15 residues. The CDR3 DNA reads as TGTGCCAGCAGTCTTCGTCAGGGTGGCAATCAGCCCCAGCATTTT. Translated, it gives CASSLRQGGNQPQHF.

V and J are TRBV12-5 and TRBJ2-2; 8 bases are a match to TRBD1. J lost 5 bases, V lost 0 bases, and 8 bases had no gene match. The CDR3 spans 17 residues. Germline CDR1 is LGHNT and CDR2 is FRNRAP. CDR3 protein: CASGLVRGQGATGELFF. DNA for the CDR3: TGTGCTAGTGGTTTGGTACGGGGGCAGGGGGCTACCGGGGAGCTGTTTTTT.

The rearrangement joins TRBV9 to TRBJ2-5, with a weak D call TRBD2 (5 bases). Germline assignment: CDR1 SGDLS and CDR2 YYNGEE. This CDR3 has 16 residues. Deletions cut 4 bases from V and 1 base from J, with 17 bases between. The CDR3 DNA sequence: TGTGCCAGCAGCCCCTCCCTGGCTAGCAGCCAAGAGACCCAGTACTTC. Protein sequence: CASSPSLASSQETQYF. The full variable domain, completed using reference TRBV9 and TRBJ2-5, is DSGVTQTPKHLITATGQRVTLRCSPRSGDLSVYWYQQSLDQGLQFLIQYYNGEERAKGNILERFSAQQFPDLHSELNLSSLELGDSALYFCASSPSLASSQETQYFGPGTRLLVL.

The chain links TRBV6-5 to TRBJ2-7; TRBD1 might be the D (5 bases). This CDR3 is built from 14 residues. The germline V and J ends were trimmed by 6 bases and 2 bases, with 14 bases remaining between them. CDR1 and CDR2 from the germline V gene are MNHEY and SVGAGI. CDR3 coding DNA: TGTGCCAGCAGCCAGGGATCATCCCCCTACGAGCAGTACTTC. Its protein product is CASSQGSSPYEQYF.

The genes are TRBV6-5 and TRBJ2-7; possibly TRBD1 for D (6 bases). Germline CDR1 is MNHEY and CDR2 is SVGAGI. This CDR3 is built from 12 residues. V lost 5 bases and J 3 bases, leaving 8 bases between the germline ends. The CDR3 DNA reads TGTGCCAGCAGTCAGGGGTTCTACGAGCAGTACTTC. This gives the protein CASSQGFYEQYF.

This chain joins TRBV2 and TRBJ2-7; D uncertain. This CDR3 comprises 12 residues. Per the germline V gene, CDR1 is SNHLY and CDR2 is FYNNEI. Trimming took off 2 bases at V and 7 bases at J, with 9 bases between the two ends. CDR3 protein: CASSETLGEQYF. For the CDR3, the DNA is TGTGCCAGCAGTGAAACCCTAGGGGAGCAGTACTTC.

The V call is TRBV18, the J call TRBJ2-5, with 8 bases fitting TRBD1. The CDR3 is made up of 15 amino acids. V shed 0 bases and J 5 bases; nucleotides not matched to a gene: 5. Looked up from germline, CDR1 is KGHSH and CDR2 is LQKENI. CDR3 sequence reads: CASSPPDRVQETQYF. The CDR3 DNA follows: TGTGCCAGCTCACCACCGGACAGGGTGCAGGAGACCCAGTACTTC.

The chain couples TRBV7-3 to TRBJ2-2, with 8 bases identical to TRBD2. There are 15 residues in the CDR3. V dropped 5 bases and J dropped 6; count of bases not matched to a gene: 8. Germline V gene data show CDR1 as SGHTA and CDR2 as FQGTGA. This CDR3 is CASSPGLEGAGELFF. The CDR3 region has the DNA TGTGCCAGCAGCCCGGGACTAGAAGGGGCCGGGGAGCTGTTTTTT.

The V and J genes are TRBV10-2 and TRBJ2-2; 12 positions agree with TRBD2. There are 14 residues in the CDR3. J lost 5 bases, V lost 10 bases, and 5 bases had no gene match. Germline V gene data show CDR1 as WSHSY and CDR2 as SAAADI. DNA of the CDR3: TGCGCCACTAAGACTAGCGGGAGTACCGGGGAGCTGTTTTTT. It yields the protein CATKTSGSTGELFF.

The chain recombines TRBV4-1 with TRBJ1-5; D is undetermined. Trimming took off 4 bases at V and 7 bases at J, with 11 bases between the two ends. CDR1 and CDR2 from the germline V gene are MGHRA and YSYEKL. The CDR3 sequence is 13 residues long. CDR3 DNA: TGCGCCAGCAGCCGGCCCCTCGGGCAGCCCCAGCATTTT. Protein: CASSRPLGQPQHF.

The CDR3 bases are TGCGCCAGCAACCCGATAAGCCCCACAGATACGCAGTATTTT. As protein: CASNPISPTDTQYF. V is TRBV5-1 and J is TRBJ2-3; no definite D call. Trimming shortened V by 6 bases and J by 2 bases, and 13 bases separated the two germline ends. The CDR3 is 14 amino acids. From germline, CDR1 is SGHRS and CDR2 YFSETQ.

The V gene is TRBV6-4, the J gene TRBJ2-2; D might be TRBD2 (6 bases). With 6 bases removed from V and 5 bases from J, the gap between germline ends came to 34 bases. The CDR3 totals 21 residues. Germline CDR1 MRHNA, CDR2 SNTAGT. DNA of the CDR3: TGTGCCAGCAGCGACGACTCTGATTGTGGTGGGACCGCGGCGGGGACCGGGGAGCTGTTTTTT. Its protein product is CASSDDSDCGGTAAGTGELFF.

This clone was seen only once. This chain links TRBV12-2 with TRBJ2-7; TRBD2 was called by the table and not checked on the DNA. TRBV12-2 is described as a pseudogene. This CDR3 has 15 amino acids. CDR3 nucleotide sequence: TGTGCAAGTCGCTTGAGGCCCAGAACACGCTACGAGCAGTACTTC. Amino acids: CASRLRPRTRYEQYF.

The J gene is TRBJ1-1, the V gene TRBV5-1, with TRBD1 as a possible D gene (5 bases). This CDR3 region has 15 residues. Germline lookup yields CDR1 SGHRS and CDR2 YFSETQ. V was trimmed by 0 bases and J by 0 bases, leaving 9 bases between them. The CDR3, as DNA: TGCGCCAGCAGCTTGGGGGGCGGATTGAACACTGAAGCTTTCTTT. Its translation: CASSLGGGLNTEAFF.

This chain uses TRBV5-5 with TRBJ1-4; 8 bases align to TRBD1. Germline loops: CDR1 SGHKS, CDR2 YYEKEE (reference sequence). The junction had 9 bases not matched to a gene; V was cut back by 1 base and J by 4 bases. The CDR3 covers 17 residues. The CDR3 DNA follows: TGTGCCAGCAGCTTGAGGCCGGGGACAGGCCGTAATGAAAAACTGTTTTTT. This codes for CASSLRPGTGRNEKLFF.

This clone was observed once. This chain connects TRBV27 to TRBJ1-5; 7 bases align to TRBD1. The CDR3 spans 17 residues. V trimming: 3 bases; J trimming: 5 bases; junction bases outside the gene matches: 13. Germline V CDR1 and CDR2: MNHEY, SMNVEV (reference sequence). The CDR3 spells CASSFTSGTVGDQPQHF. CDR3 in DNA: TGTGCCAGCAGTTTCACCTCCGGGACAGTAGGGGATCAGCCCCAGCATTTT.

The CDR3 DNA sequence: TGTGCCAGCACGGGGCTAGCGGTAGAGACCCAGTACTTC. This gives the protein CASTGLAVETQYF. This chain links TRBV2 with TRBJ2-5, with 7 bases that match TRBD2. V gave up 7 bases and J gave up 4 bases; unmatched junction bases: 6. This CDR3 is 13 amino acids long. The germline CDR1 and CDR2 sequences are SNHLY and FYNNEI.

This chain uses TRBV14 with TRBJ2-3; 7 positions match TRBD1. Unmatched junction bases numbered 13, after V lost 0 bases and J lost 7 bases. The germline CDR1 and CDR2 sequences are SGHDN and FVKESK. The CDR3 runs 17 residues. The CDR3 reads CASSQDPQGVFMNTQYF. The CDR3 bases are TGTGCCAGCAGCCAAGATCCCCAGGGGGTATTCATGAATACGCAGTATTTT.

The chain carries TRBV14 and TRBJ2-1; no firm D call. This CDR3 has 14 residues. Germline V CDR1 and CDR2: SGHDN, FVKESK. V lost 1 base to trimming and J lost 5 bases, with 9 bases between them. CDR3 bases: TGTGCCAGCAGCCAAGGACCCGACCACAATGAGCAGTTCTTC. Encoded protein: CASSQGPDHNEQFF.

As concerns this clone: An end of the junction differs from the germline gene, which may be a read error. The V call is TRBV29-1, the J call TRBJ2-1; D tentatively fits TRBD1 or TRBD2 (5 bases each). The CDR3 has 11 residues. Germline-derived CDR1 and CDR2 are SQVTM and ANQGSEA. The CDR3 loop is CSVVLGDRKLF. In DNA form, the CDR3 reads TGCAGCGTTGTCCTAGGGGACCGAAAGCTCTTC.